The 21 T cell receptor beta chains below all came from one sample that was sequenced in a study of blood T cell repertoires in COVID-19. Repertoires were generated with immunoSEQ multiplex PCR, while TCRdb's copy carries only in-frame clones and drops some. The sample holds approximately 150,000 clones; approximately 84% are singletons and the top ten take approximately 1.1%. The sample consisted of peripheral blood. Receptors originate from a man aged 35-49 years with acute or convalescent COVID-19.

J is TRBJ2-5 and V is TRBV20-1; 10 bases align to TRBD2. CDR3 length: 15 amino acids. With V trimmed by 3 bases and J by 1 base, 5 bases remained unmatched. Germline V gives CDR1 DFQATT, CDR2 SNEGSKA (reference sequence). For the CDR3, the DNA is TGCAGTGCTAGTGTTGGGACTAGCGCCCAAGAGACCCAGTACTTC. Translation gives CSASVGTSAQETQYF.

This chain connects TRBV7-2 to TRBJ1-3; TRBD1 matches 7 bases. V was pared by 2 bases and J by 4 bases, with 8 bases of the junction left unmatched. The CDR3 has 16 amino acids. From germline, CDR1 is SGHTA and CDR2 FQGNSA. The CDR3 DNA sequence: TGTGCCAGCAGCTTAAACCTACCAGGGGGGGGAAACACCATATATTTT. The encoded protein is CASSLNLPGGGNTIYF.

The chain joins TRBV11-2 to TRBJ2-3, with a possible D match to TRBD1 (6 bases). The germline V gene encodes CDR1 SGHAT and CDR2 FQNNGV. The CDR3 sequence is 16 residues long. With 2 bases removed from V and 1 base from J, the gap between germline ends came to 13 bases. The DNA of the CDR3 is TGTGCCAGCAGCTTACAGGGGTCTCCGCGCACAGATACGCAGTATTTT. Its protein is CASSLQGSPRTDTQYF.

The chain uses TRBV18 and TRBJ2-1; 9 bases align to TRBD1. V shed 3 bases and J 3 bases; nucleotides not matched to a gene: 3. CDR3 length: 15 amino acids. From germline, CDR1 is KGHSH and CDR2 LQKENI. This CDR3 is CASSPGTGFYNEQFF. The CDR3 DNA sequence: TGTGCCAGCTCACCTGGGACAGGGTTCTACAATGAGCAGTTCTTC.

The V and J genes are TRBV15 and TRBJ1-2; 10 nucleotides align to TRBD1. The CDR3 is made up of 16 amino acids. J was trimmed by 2 bases and V by 5 bases; bases with no gene match: 8. CDR1 is LNHNV and CDR2 is YYDKDF in the germline V gene (reference sequence). The CDR3: CATSLGTGAPNYGYTF. The CDR3 DNA follows: TGTGCCACCAGCCTCGGGACAGGGGCCCCCAACTATGGCTACACCTTC.

V gene TRBV18 combines with J gene TRBJ1-3; 10 nucleotides align to TRBD1. CDR1 is KGHSH and CDR2 is LQKENI in the germline V gene. With 3 bases clipped from V and 2 bases from J, the junction kept 13 bases outside the gene matches. The CDR3 consists of 19 residues. The CDR3 loop is CASSPRDRGSPVAGNTIYF. The CDR3 DNA is TGTGCCAGCTCACCCCGGGACAGGGGTAGCCCCGTCGCTGGAAACACCATATATTTT.

This chain uses TRBV6-1 with TRBJ1-5; TRBD1 aligns across 7 bases. Germline lookup yields CDR1 MNHNS and CDR2 SASEGT. Trimming at V came to 2 bases and at J to 6 bases, leaving 16 bases not matched to a gene. The CDR3 sequence is 18 residues long. In nucleotides, the CDR3 is TGTGCCAGCAGTGAATGGGGGCGGAGAGGGGGCTGGGGTCAGCCCCAGCATTTT. Protein sequence: CASSEWGRRGGWGQPQHF.

The chain joins TRBV5-1 to TRBJ2-2; D possibly corresponds to TRBD1 (6 bases). The CDR3 is made up of 14 amino acids. V was trimmed by 5 bases and J by 1 base, leaving 9 bases between them. CDR1 is SGHRS and CDR2 is YFSETQ in the germline V gene. CDR3 amino acids: CASRARGNTGELFF. The CDR3 coding sequence is TGCGCCAGCAGAGCCAGGGGGAACACCGGGGAGCTGTTTTTT.

The rearrangement joins TRBV7-3 to TRBJ2-5, with D perhaps TRBD2 (7 bases). The V gene lost 1 base and the J gene lost 2 bases, with 8 bases spanning the gap. The CDR3 loop spans 14 amino acids. Germline-derived CDR1 and CDR2 are SGHTA and FQGTGA. The CDR3 region is CASSLKGGQETQYF. As DNA, the CDR3 is TGTGCCAGCAGCTTAAAGGGGGGGCAAGAGACCCAGTACTTC.

This chain connects TRBV2 to TRBJ2-1; 7 nucleotides align to TRBD1. J gave up 9 bases and V 6 bases, and 5 bases lay outside the gene matches. This CDR3 has 12 residues. CDR1 and CDR2 from the germline V gene are SNHLY and FYNNEI. CDR3 in amino acids: CASRNYRGEQFF. The DNA of the CDR3 is TGTGCCAGCAGAAACTACAGGGGTGAGCAGTTCTTC. Based on the CDR3 plus reference TRBV2 and TRBJ2-1, the full variable domain is EPEVTQTPSHQVTQMGQEVILRCVPISNHLYFYWYRQILGQKVEFLVSFYNNEISEKSEIFDDQFSVERPDGSNFTLKIRSTKLEDSAMYFCASRNYRGEQFFGPGTRLTVL.

This sequence joins TRBV28 and TRBJ1-4; D unresolved. CDR1 is MDHEN, CDR2 SYDVKM, per germline. Trimming cost V 3 bases and J 7 bases, with 9 bases left between them. The CDR3 is 13 amino acids. In DNA form, the CDR3 reads TGTGCCAGCAGTTTGAGACGGGTTGAAAAACTGTTTTTT. It translates to CASSLRRVEKLFF.

The chain combines TRBV13 with TRBJ2-1; TRBD1 agrees at 8 bases. Germline-derived CDR1 and CDR2 are PRHDT and FYEKMQ (reference sequence). CDR3 length equals 16 residues. Trimming took 0 bases from V and 0 from J; bases not matched to a gene: 1. The CDR3 nucleotides are TGTGCCAGCAGCTTAGGTCAGGGGGCCTCCTACAATGAGCAGTTCTTC. Translated, it gives CASSLGQGASYNEQFF.

The CDR3 is CASSRYQTEYNEQFF. CDR3 nucleotides: TGTGCCAGCAGCCGATACCAGACAGAGTACAATGAGCAGTTCTTC. The V and J genes are TRBV7-3 and TRBJ2-1; D possibly corresponds to TRBD1 (5 bases). Germline V CDR1 and CDR2: SGHTA, FQGTGA. The CDR3 extends over 15 amino acids. V dropped 5 bases and J dropped 4 bases, with 15 bases sitting between them.

The V gene is TRBV18, the J gene TRBJ2-3; 7 positions agree with TRBD1. Losses at the gene ends were 5 bases for V and 3 bases for J; bases not matched to a gene: 5. The CDR3 sequence is 14 residues long. CDR1 is KGHSH and CDR2 is LQKENI in the germline V gene. CDR3 in DNA: TGTGCCAGCTCAGACTACAGGGGTACAGATACGCAGTATTTT. Translated, it gives CASSDYRGTDTQYF.

The chain has TRBV28 and TRBJ2-2, with D tentatively TRBD1 (5 bases). Germline V gene data show CDR1 as MDHEN and CDR2 as SYDVKM. This CDR3 contains 14 residues. Trimming removed 7 bases from V and 1 base from J, with 10 bases in between. The CDR3 here is CASKSQGNTGELFF. CDR3 nucleotide sequence: TGTGCCAGCAAAAGCCAGGGGAACACCGGGGAGCTGTTTTTT.

The chain links TRBV25-1 to TRBJ1-3; D gene ambiguous. From germline, CDR1 is MGHDK and CDR2 SYGVNS. With 3 bases removed from V and 0 bases from J, the gap between germline ends came to 9 bases. The CDR3 length is 15 residues. CDR3 amino acids: CASSDGGSSGNTIYF. The CDR3 DNA reads as TGTGCCAGCAGTGATGGTGGGAGCTCTGGAAACACCATATATTTT.

This clone was counted once. The chain links TRBV19 to TRBJ1-6; 7 positions match TRBD1. The CDR3 has 15 amino acids. With V trimmed by 3 bases and J by 7 bases, 6 bases remained unmatched. Germline V CDR1 and CDR2: LNHDA, SQIVND (reference sequence). The CDR3 loop reads CASSITQQGNSPLHF. DNA for the CDR3: TGTGCCAGTAGTATCACCCAACAGGGGAATTCACCCCTCCACTTT.

V and J are TRBV5-1 and TRBJ1-3; D remains ambiguous. Germline V CDR1 and CDR2: SGHRS, YFSETQ. Deletions cut 4 bases from V and 4 bases from J, with 15 bases between. This CDR3 is 15 amino acids long. The CDR3 region is CASSAVLSSGNTIYF. The CDR3 coding sequence is TGCGCCAGCAGCGCGGTCCTAAGTTCCGGAAACACCATATATTTT.

This sequence joins TRBV30 and TRBJ2-3; no clear D gene. This CDR3 region has 14 residues. The V gene lost 5 bases and the J gene lost 3 bases, with 15 bases spanning the gap. Germline CDR1 is GTSNPN and CDR2 is SVGIG (reference sequence). CDR3 sequence (DNA): TGTGCCTGGGCCGGAGCCGTTCTGACAGATACGCAGTATTTT. It specifies CAWAGAVLTDTQYF.

V is TRBV28 and J is TRBJ1-1; 7 positions agree with TRBD1. Per germline, CDR1 MDHEN and CDR2 SYDVKM. The ends lost 9 bases at V and 7 bases at J; junction bases unmatched: 8. There are 12 residues in the CDR3. The CDR3 here is CASSSRDSEAFF. The CDR3 DNA reads as TGTGCCAGTAGTAGCAGGGACAGTGAAGCTTTCTTT.

V is TRBV9 and J is TRBJ2-2, with D unclear. The CDR3 extends over 14 amino acids. The V and J ends lost 4 bases and 2 bases respectively, with 9 bases between them. Germline V gene sequence: CDR1 SGDLS, CDR2 YYNGEE. CDR3 protein: CASSPLRNTGELFF. The DNA for the CDR3 is TGTGCCAGCAGCCCCCTCCGTAACACCGGGGAGCTGTTTTTT.